The 5 T cell receptor beta chains below were found in one sample sequenced in a study of response to subunit inactivated influenza vaccine. MiXCR was run by TCRdb on the RT-PCR reads, yielding one entry per CDR3 protein. The table lists around 520,000 distinct CDR3 sequences, around 11% of them singletons. The sequences come from PBMCs from blood, collected on the day of vaccination. These receptors all come from a man between 45 and 60 years old who received an inactivated influenza vaccine.

In this sample, this clonotype turned up a few times. This chain uses TRBV6-2 or TRBV6-3 with TRBJ2-5, with D possibly being TRBD1 or TRBD2 (5 bases each). The V end lost 5 bases, the J end lost 5 bases, and 12 bases lay between the germline ends. Germline V gene data show CDR1 as MNHEY and CDR2 as SVGEGT. CDR3 size: 13 residues. DNA for the CDR3: TGTGCCAGCAGTCCGGGACGATGGGAGACCCAGTACTTC. This translates into CASSPGRWETQYF.

The chain is built from TRBV20-1 and TRBJ2-7; TRBD2 aligns across 10 bases. Per germline, CDR1 DFQATT and CDR2 SNEGSKA (reference sequence). The CDR3 extends over 14 amino acids. J gave up 3 bases and V 5 bases, and 7 bases lay outside the gene matches. CDR3 nucleotide sequence: TGCAGTGCTGCCGGGACTAGCGACTTCTACGAGCAGTACTTC. Its protein product is CSAAGTSDFYEQYF.

This clonotype has a handful of counts. The CDR3, as DNA: TGTGCCAGCAGCTTGGCACTGGGACAGATTGAAGCTTTCTTT. Its protein is CASSLALGQIEAFF. V usage is TRBV11-2 and J usage is TRBJ1-1; 7 positions match TRBD1. From germline, CDR1 is SGHAT and CDR2 FQNNGV. After removal of 3 bases from V and 7 bases from J, the junction contained 8 bases not matched to a gene. The CDR3 length is 14 residues.

This clonotype has a count of ten or more. CDR3 bases: TGCGCCAGCAGCTTCTACAGGGGCGCCCCACAAGAGACCCAGTACTTC. Protein: CASSFYRGAPQETQYF. The chain recombines TRBV5-1 with TRBJ2-5; TRBD1 matches at 7 bases. The CDR3 length is 16 residues. The J segment lost 2 bases and the V segment lost 2 bases, leaving 9 bases of the junction unmatched. In germline, CDR1 is SGHRS, CDR2 YFSETQ. The full variable domain, with the rest looked up from reference TRBV5-1 and TRBJ2-5, is KAGVTQTPRYLIKTRGQQVTLSCSPISGHRSVSWYQQTPGQGLQFLFEYFSETQRNKGNFPGRFSGRQFSNSRSEMNVSTLELGDSALYLCASSFYRGAPQETQYFGPGTRLLVL.

The DNA for the CDR3 is TGTGCCAGCAGCTTGGGAGGTCAGGGGGCGGATACGCAGTATTTT. This codes for CASSLGGQGADTQYF. This sequence joins TRBV5-4 and TRBJ2-3; 8 bases fit TRBD1. Trimming took 0 bases from V and 6 from J; bases not matched to a gene: 6. Germline CDR1 reads SGHNT; CDR2 reads YYREEE (reference sequence). CDR3 length: 15 amino acids.